Listed below are T cell receptor beta chains from one sample, sequenced in a study of T cells in Graves' hyperthyroidism and ophthalmopathy. A single record per CDR3 protein comes from TCRdb applying MiXCR to the multiplex PCR reads. The data show about 600,000 distinct CDR3 sequences, 16% seen once. The sequenced sample was blood. These receptors were collected from a woman aged 40 to 55 with Graves' ophthalmopathy. Both conserved end residues are part of each CDR3. Fields, in order: D gene, clone size, V gene, J gene, CDR3 protein, CDR3 DNA. A D gene is named only where the DNA matches it firmly. Some rows have no size entry. The others give once, few or many, or a class for an expanded clone.

TRBD1	NA	TRBV5-1	TRBJ1-1	CASSYPDRGVEAFF	TGCGCCAGCAGCTATCCGGACAGGGGAGTGGAAGCTTTCTTT
NA	NA	TRBV27	TRBJ1-5	CASSSRTDQPQHF	TGTGCCAGCAGCTCCCGTACGGATCAGCCCCAGCATTTT
TRBD1	many	TRBV5-1	TRBJ2-5	CASSSGTGEETQYF	TGCGCCAGCAGCTCCGGGACAGGGGAGGAGACCCAGTACTTC
TRBD2	NA	TRBV12-3/TRBV12-4	TRBJ2-7	CASSLGTSHYEQYF	TGTGCCAGCAGTTTAGGGACTAGCCACTACGAGCAGTACTTC
TRBD1	many	TRBV5-8	TRBJ2-1	CASSYTQGPSYNEQFF	TGTGCCAGCAGCTACACACAGGGGCCCTCCTACAATGAGCAGTTCTTC
NA	many	TRBV24-1	TRBJ2-3	CATSDGDSTDTQYF	TGTGCCACCAGTGATGGGGACAGCACAGATACGCAGTATTTT
TRBD1	NA	TRBV3-1	TRBJ1-2	CASSQGQGYYGYTF	TGTGCCAGCAGCCAAGGACAGGGGTACTATGGCTACACCTTC
NA	once	TRBV28	TRBJ2-7	CASSLPLYEQYF	TGTGCCAGCAGCTTACCCCTATACGAGCAGTACTTC
TRBD1	many	TRBV28	TRBJ2-1	CASSTTGVPVQFF	TGTGCCAGCAGTACAACAGGGGTCCCCGTGCAGTTCTTC
NA	many	TRBV11-3	TRBJ1-1	CASSLTGTTSEAFF	TGTGCCAGCAGCTTAACAGGGACGACCTCTGAAGCTTTCTTT
NA	NA	TRBV5-5	TRBJ2-3	CASSLQGFEDTQYF	TGTGCCAGCAGCTTACAGGGTTTTGAAGATACGCAGTATTTT
TRBD1	few	TRBV3-1	TRBJ1-3	CASSKGAGMRNTIYF	TGTGCCAGCAGCAAGGGGGCGGGGATGCGAAACACCATATATTTT
TRBD1	many	TRBV6-1	TRBJ2-2	CASSEQTGATGELFF	TGTGCCAGCAGTGAACAGACAGGGGCCACCGGGGAGCTGTTTTTT
TRBD1	few	TRBV7-8	TRBJ2-5	CASSKRTGTYQETQYF	TGTGCCAGCAGCAAACGGACAGGGACGTACCAAGAGACCCAGTACTTC
TRBD2	many	TRBV28	TRBJ2-5	CASSWPGGGETQYF	TGTGCCAGCAGTTGGCCGGGAGGAGGAGAGACCCAGTACTTC
NA	NA	TRBV29-1	TRBJ1-2	CSVVATSRGEYGYTF	TGCAGCGTTGTAGCCACTTCCAGGGGCGAATATGGCTACACCTTC
TRBD1	few	TRBV5-1	TRBJ2-1	CASSIGTGGGEQSF	TGCGCCAGCAGCATAGGGACAGGGGGCGGTGAGCAGTCCTTC
NA	many	TRBV6-6	TRBJ2-5	CASSYDSGMQTQYF	TGTGCCAGCAGTTACGACTCAGGGATGCAGACCCAGTACTTC
NA	few	TRBV5-1	TRBJ1-5	CASSPGVPNQPQHF	TGCGCCAGCAGCCCTGGGGTCCCCAATCAGCCCCAGCATTTT
NA	few	TRBV19	TRBJ2-1	CASSMPGFSYNEQFF	TGTGCCAGTAGTATGCCGGGATTCTCCTACAATGAGCAGTTCTTC
NA	many	TRBV11-2	TRBJ1-1	CASSLSGPVNTEAFF	TGTGCCAGCAGCTTATCGGGACCGGTGAACACTGAAGCTTTCTTT
NA	few	TRBV15	TRBJ2-3	CATSRDWAGGGTDTQYF	TGTGCCACCAGCAGAGATTGGGCAGGAGGTGGGACAGATACGCAGTATTTT
NA	many	TRBV27	TRBJ2-3	CASSLYAGSTDTQYF	TGTGCCAGCAGTTTATACGCGGGAAGCACAGATACGCAGTATTTT
NA	few	TRBV4-1	TRBJ1-3	CASSLSKRQGNTIYF	TGCGCCAGCAGCCTCTCAAAGCGACAGGGAAACACCATATATTTT
NA	few	TRBV3-1	TRBJ2-5	CASSQDKRLQYF	TGTGCCAGCAGCCAAGATAAACGGCTCCAGTACTTC
TRBD1	NA	TRBV6-1	TRBJ2-2	CASSGDRAVDTGELFF	TGTGCCAGCAGTGGAGACAGGGCGGTGGACACCGGGGAGCTGTTTTTT
NA	many	TRBV28	TRBJ2-7	CASTNRGTGQYEQYF	TGTGCCAGCACCAACCGGGGTACGGGGCAATACGAGCAGTACTTC
TRBD2	NA	TRBV6-1	TRBJ2-1	CASYWGGTSAENEQFF	TGTGCCAGCTACTGGGGGGGGACTAGCGCGGAGAATGAGCAGTTCTTC
NA	NA	TRBV20-1	TRBJ1-5	CSAKSLGGNQPQHF	TGCAGTGCTAAGTCGCTCGGAGGCAATCAGCCCCAGCATTTT
TRBD1	many	TRBV18	TRBJ1-4	CASSPPDRGEKLFF	TGTGCCAGCTCACCACCGGACAGGGGTGAAAAACTGTTTTTT
NA	NA	TRBV2	TRBJ2-5	CASREGLETQYF	TGTGCCAGCAGAGAGGGACTAGAGACCCAGTACTTC
TRBD1	NA	TRBV19	TRBJ1-4	CASSMAGQGDEKLFF	TGTGCCAGTAGTATGGCCGGACAGGGAGATGAAAAACTGTTTTTT
NA	few	TRBV6-2/TRBV6-3	TRBJ2-1	CASSHRDSLIEQFF	TGTGCCAGCAGCCACCGGGATTCCTTAATTGAGCAGTTCTTC
NA	many	TRBV2	TRBJ2-5	CASRIQGGQETQYF	TGTGCCAGCAGGATACAGGGGGGGCAAGAGACCCAGTACTTC
TRBD2	NA	TRBV6-5	TRBJ2-1	CASDPSGTGDNEQFF	TGTGCCAGTGATCCTAGCGGGACGGGAGACAATGAGCAGTTCTTC
NA	NA	TRBV30	TRBJ1-1	CAWSDYIGEAFF	TGTGCCTGGAGTGATTATATTGGCGAAGCTTTCTTT
NA	NA	TRBV28	TRBJ1-2	CASSLSPRGGDGYTF	TGTGCCAGCAGTTTATCCCCCAGGGGAGGGGATGGCTACACCTTC
NA	many	TRBV28	TRBJ2-7	CASSVSARDTYEQYF	TGTGCCAGCAGTGTCAGCGCAAGGGATACCTACGAGCAGTACTTC
NA	NA	TRBV6-1	TRBJ1-4	CAINTGLNEKLFF	TGTGCCATAAACACAGGGTTAAATGAAAAACTGTTTTTT
TRBD2	many	TRBV5-5	TRBJ2-5	CASSYNLYSGGRETQYF	TGTGCCAGCAGCTACAACCTATATAGCGGGGGTAGGGAGACCCAGTACTTC
NA	many	TRBV30	TRBJ2-3	CAWSSGPQDTQYF	TGTGCCTGGAGTTCAGGCCCCCAAGATACGCAGTATTTT
TRBD1	NA	TRBV20-1	TRBJ1-4	CSASGTGKEKLFF	TGCAGTGCTAGTGGGACAGGGAAGGAAAAACTGTTTTTT
TRBD1	many	TRBV2	TRBJ2-2	CASSEGTGVSTGELFF	TGTGCCAGCAGTGAAGGGACAGGGGTTTCCACCGGGGAGCTGTTTTTT
NA	many	TRBV6-1	TRBJ2-4	CASSYTQGSVKNIQYF	TGTGCCAGCAGTTACACCCAGGGGTCGGTCAAAAACATTCAGTACTTC
NA	few	TRBV3-1	TRBJ1-3	CASSFQVISGNTIYF	TGTGCCAGCAGCTTCCAAGTCATCTCTGGAAACACCATATATTTT
TRBD1	many	TRBV6-1	TRBJ1-1	CASSGQGASEAFF	TGTGCCAGCAGCGGACAGGGGGCGTCTGAAGCTTTCTTT
TRBD2	NA	TRBV7-8	TRBJ2-2	CASSFGRGYTGELFF	TGTGCCAGCAGCTTCGGGAGGGGGTACACCGGGGAGCTGTTTTTT
NA	many	TRBV27	TRBJ2-3	CASSFRGRGDTQYF	TGTGCCAGCAGTTTCCGAGGGAGAGGGGATACGCAGTATTTT
NA	NA	TRBV2	TRBJ1-6	CASSEGPAIAPLHF	TGTGCCAGCAGTGAAGGTCCTGCAATCGCACCCCTCCACTTT
TRBD1	few	TRBV20-1	TRBJ2-2	CSAKRQGVTGELFF	TGCAGTGCTAAACGGCAGGGGGTCACCGGGGAGCTGTTTTTT
NA	many	TRBV5-1	TRBJ2-7	CASSLGTFYEQYF	TGCGCCAGCAGCTTGGGGACTTTCTACGAGCAGTACTTC
NA	many	TRBV20-1	TRBJ2-1	CSAQALDSSYNEQFF	TGCAGTGCGCAGGCCCTGGACAGCTCCTACAATGAGCAGTTCTTC
NA	many	TRBV6-6	TRBJ1-1	CASSYSMGGVNTEAFF	TGTGCCAGCAGTTACTCGATGGGGGGAGTGAACACTGAAGCTTTCTTT
TRBD2	many	TRBV11-2	TRBJ2-7	CASSSTSGGSYEQYF	TGTGCCAGCAGCTCGACTAGCGGGGGTTCCTACGAGCAGTACTTC
NA	many	TRBV6-1	TRBJ2-2	CASGGRPWNTGELFF	TGTGCCAGCGGGGGTCGGCCTTGGAACACCGGGGAGCTGTTTTTT
NA	many	TRBV20-1	TRBJ2-5	CSARGITSYQLETQYF	TGCAGTGCTAGAGGGATTACTAGCTACCAGTTAGAGACCCAGTACTTC
NA	NA	TRBV10-3	TRBJ1-5	CAISEAVNQPQHF	TGTGCCATCAGTGAGGCGGTCAATCAGCCCCAGCATTTT
NA	many	TRBV12-3/TRBV12-4	TRBJ1-2	CASSSGTPLRTF	TGTGCCAGCAGTTCGGGGACACCGCTTCGCACCTTC